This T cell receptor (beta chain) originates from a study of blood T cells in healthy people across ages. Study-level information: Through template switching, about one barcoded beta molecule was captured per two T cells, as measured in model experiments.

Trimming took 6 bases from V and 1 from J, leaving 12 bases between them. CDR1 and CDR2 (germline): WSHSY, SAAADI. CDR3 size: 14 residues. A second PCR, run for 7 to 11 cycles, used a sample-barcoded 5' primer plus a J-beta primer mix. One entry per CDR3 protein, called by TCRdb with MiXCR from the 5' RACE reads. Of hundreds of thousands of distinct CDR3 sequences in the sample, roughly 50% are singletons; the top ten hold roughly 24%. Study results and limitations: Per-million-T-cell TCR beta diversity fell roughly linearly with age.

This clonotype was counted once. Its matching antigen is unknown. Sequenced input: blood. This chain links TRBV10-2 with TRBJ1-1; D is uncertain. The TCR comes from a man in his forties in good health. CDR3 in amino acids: CASRKVAANTEAFF. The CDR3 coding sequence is TGCGCCAGCAGGAAGGTGGCAGCGAACACTGAAGCTTTCTTT.